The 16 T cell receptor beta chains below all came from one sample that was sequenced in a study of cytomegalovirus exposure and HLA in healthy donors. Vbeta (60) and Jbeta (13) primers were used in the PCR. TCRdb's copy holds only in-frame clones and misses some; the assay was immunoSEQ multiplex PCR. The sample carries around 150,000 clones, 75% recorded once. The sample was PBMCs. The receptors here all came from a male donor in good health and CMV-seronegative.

CDR3 DNA: TGTGCCAGTAGGAGTTCCCAGGGGTCGGCAGATACGCAGTATTTT. Its translation: CASRSSQGSADTQYF. The chain is built from TRBV19 and TRBJ2-3, with TRBD1 as a possible D gene (6 bases). The germline V gene has CDR1 LNHDA and CDR2 SQIVND (reference sequence). Trimming took 6 bases from V and 4 from J, leaving 17 bases between them. CDR3 length: 15 residues.

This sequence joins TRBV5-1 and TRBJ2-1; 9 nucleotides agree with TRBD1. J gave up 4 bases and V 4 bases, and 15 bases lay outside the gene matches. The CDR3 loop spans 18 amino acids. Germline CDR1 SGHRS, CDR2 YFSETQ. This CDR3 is CASSPSSGWDRVYNEQFF. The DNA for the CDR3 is TGCGCCAGCAGCCCATCCTCCGGTTGGGACAGGGTATACAATGAGCAGTTCTTC. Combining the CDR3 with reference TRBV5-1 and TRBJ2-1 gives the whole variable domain KAGVTQTPRYLIKTRGQQVTLSCSPISGHRSVSWYQQTPGQGLQFLFEYFSETQRNKGNFPGRFSGRQFSNSRSEMNVSTLELGDSALYLCASSPSSGWDRVYNEQFFGPGTRLTVL.

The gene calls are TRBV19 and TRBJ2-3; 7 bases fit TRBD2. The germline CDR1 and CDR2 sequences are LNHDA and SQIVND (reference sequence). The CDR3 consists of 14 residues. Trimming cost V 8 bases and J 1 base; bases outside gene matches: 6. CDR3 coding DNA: TGTGCCAGTTCATCCGGACTAGGCACAGATACGCAGTATTTT. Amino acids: CASSSGLGTDTQYF.

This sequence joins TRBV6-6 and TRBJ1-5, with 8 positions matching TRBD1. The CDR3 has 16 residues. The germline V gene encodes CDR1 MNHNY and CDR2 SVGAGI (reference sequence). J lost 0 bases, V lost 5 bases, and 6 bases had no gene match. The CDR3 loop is CASSPRGRNSNQPQHF. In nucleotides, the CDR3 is TGTGCCAGCAGTCCCAGGGGGCGCAATAGCAATCAGCCCCAGCATTTT.

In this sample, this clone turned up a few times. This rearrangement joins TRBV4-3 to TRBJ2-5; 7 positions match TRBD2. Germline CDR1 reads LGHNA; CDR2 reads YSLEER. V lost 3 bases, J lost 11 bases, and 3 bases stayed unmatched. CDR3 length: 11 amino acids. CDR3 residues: CASSQGREQYF. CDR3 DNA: TGCGCCAGCAGCCAGGGGAGGGAGCAGTACTTC.

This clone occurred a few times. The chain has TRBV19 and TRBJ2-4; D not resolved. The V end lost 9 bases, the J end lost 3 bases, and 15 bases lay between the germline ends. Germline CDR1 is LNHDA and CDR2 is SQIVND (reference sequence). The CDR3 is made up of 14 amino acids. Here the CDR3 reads CASKQSSGKNIQYF. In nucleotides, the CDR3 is TGTGCCAGCAAACAAAGCTCGGGCAAAAACATTCAGTACTTC.

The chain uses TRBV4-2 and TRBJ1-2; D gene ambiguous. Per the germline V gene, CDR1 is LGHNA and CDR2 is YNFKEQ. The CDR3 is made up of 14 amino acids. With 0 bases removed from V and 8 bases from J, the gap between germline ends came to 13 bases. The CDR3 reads CASSQDWGEKGYTF. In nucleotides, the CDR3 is TGTGCCAGCAGCCAAGATTGGGGAGAGAAGGGCTACACCTTC.

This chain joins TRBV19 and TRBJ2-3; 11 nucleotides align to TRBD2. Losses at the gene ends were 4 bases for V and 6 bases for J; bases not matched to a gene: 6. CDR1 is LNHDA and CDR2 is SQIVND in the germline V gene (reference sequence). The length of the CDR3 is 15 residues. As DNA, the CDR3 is TGTGCCAGTAGTAGGGGACTAGCGGACCGGGATACGCAGTATTTT. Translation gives CASSRGLADRDTQYF.

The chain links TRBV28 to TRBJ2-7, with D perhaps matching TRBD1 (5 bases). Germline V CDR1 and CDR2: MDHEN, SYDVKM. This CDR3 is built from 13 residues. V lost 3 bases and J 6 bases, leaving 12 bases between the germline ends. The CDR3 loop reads CASSLTVSLEQYF. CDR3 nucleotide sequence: TGTGCCAGCAGTTTGACAGTTAGCCTCGAGCAGTACTTC. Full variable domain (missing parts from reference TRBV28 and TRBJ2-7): DVKVTQSSRYLVKRTGEKVFLECVQDMDHENMFWYRQDPGLGLRLIYFSYDVKMKEKGDIPEGYSVSREKKERFSLILESASTNQTSMYLCASSLTVSLEQYFGPGTRLTVT.

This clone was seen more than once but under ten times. Written as DNA, the CDR3 is TGTGCCATCAGGGAGCTGAACACCGGGGAGCTGTTTTTT. Encoded protein: CAIRELNTGELFF. The V call is TRBV10-3, the J call TRBJ2-2; no definite D call. V was cut by 6 bases and J by 1 base, with 6 bases left in between. This CDR3 is built from 13 residues. CDR1 and CDR2 from the germline V gene are ENHRY and SYGVKD.

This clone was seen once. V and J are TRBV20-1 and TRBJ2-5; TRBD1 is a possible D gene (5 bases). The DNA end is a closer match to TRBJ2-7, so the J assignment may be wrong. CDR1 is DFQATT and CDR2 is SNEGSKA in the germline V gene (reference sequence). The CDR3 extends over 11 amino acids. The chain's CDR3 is CSAMGLYEQYF. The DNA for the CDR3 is TGCAGTGCTATGGGGCTTTACGAGCAGTACTTC.

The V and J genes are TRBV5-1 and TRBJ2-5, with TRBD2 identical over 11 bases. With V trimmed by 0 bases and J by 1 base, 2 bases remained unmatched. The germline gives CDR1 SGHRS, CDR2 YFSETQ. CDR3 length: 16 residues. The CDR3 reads CASSLGGTSGQETQYF. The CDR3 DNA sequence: TGCGCCAGCAGCTTGGGGGGGACTAGCGGCCAAGAGACCCAGTACTTC.

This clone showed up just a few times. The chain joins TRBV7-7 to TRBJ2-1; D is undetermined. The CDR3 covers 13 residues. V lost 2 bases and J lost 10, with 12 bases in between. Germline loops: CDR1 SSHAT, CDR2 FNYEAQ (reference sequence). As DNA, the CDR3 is TGTGCCAGCAGCTTAACCACCTCAGCGGAGCAGTTCTTC. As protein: CASSLTTSAEQFF.

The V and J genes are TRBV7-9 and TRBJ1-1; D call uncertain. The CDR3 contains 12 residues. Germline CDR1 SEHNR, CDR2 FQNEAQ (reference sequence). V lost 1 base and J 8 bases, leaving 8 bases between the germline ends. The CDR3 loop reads CASSLGSREAFF. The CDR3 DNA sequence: TGTGCCAGCAGCTTAGGAAGCAGGGAAGCTTTCTTT.

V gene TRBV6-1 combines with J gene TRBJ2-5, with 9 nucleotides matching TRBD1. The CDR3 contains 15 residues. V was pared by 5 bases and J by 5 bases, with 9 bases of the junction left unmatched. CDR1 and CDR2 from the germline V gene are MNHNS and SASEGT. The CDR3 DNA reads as TGTGCCAGCAGTAGTCAACAGGGGGCTGGGGAGACCCAGTACTTC. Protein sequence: CASSSQQGAGETQYF.

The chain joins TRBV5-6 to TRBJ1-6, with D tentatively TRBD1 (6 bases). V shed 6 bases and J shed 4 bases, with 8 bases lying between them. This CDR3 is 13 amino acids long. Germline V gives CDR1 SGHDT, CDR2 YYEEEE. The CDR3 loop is CASTGQYNSPLHF. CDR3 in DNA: TGTGCCAGCACCGGACAGTATAATTCACCCCTCCACTTT.